Presented here are 7 T cell receptor beta chains from one specimen sequenced in a study of identifying expanded T cells in peripheral blood (dated by TCRdb to the late 2010s). To prepare the library, the immunoSEQ multiplex PCR assay was applied. In its TCRdb copy, this immuneACCESS table keeps in-frame sequences only and misses some clones. Where compared with another copy, unresolved V genes explain less than half of these, and the others have no known cause. This sample has roughly 120,000 clones in its table, and roughly nine tenths of those were observed once. 7.5% to 9.5% of the sample is taken by the ten largest. Sequencing was performed on blood. All receptors come from a person between 18 and 75 years old in good health.

The J gene is TRBJ2-7, the V gene TRBV9, with D tentatively TRBD2 (5 bases). V shed 0 bases and J shed 0 bases, with 13 bases lying between them. This CDR3 spans 16 amino acids. CDR1 and CDR2 (germline): SGDLS, YYNGEE. This CDR3 is CASSVGMGADSYEQYF. The CDR3 DNA follows: TGTGCCAGCAGCGTAGGAATGGGAGCAGACTCCTACGAGCAGTACTTC.

The V gene is TRBV7-9, the J gene TRBJ1-4; unclear D gene. The CDR3 length is 13 residues. Germline V gene sequence: CDR1 SEHNR, CDR2 FQNEAQ (reference sequence). V lost 3 bases, J lost 4 bases, and 6 bases lay in between. CDR3 protein: CASSFVSNEKLFF. In DNA, the CDR3 is TGTGCCAGCAGCTTTGTCAGTAATGAAAAACTGTTTTTT. Based on the CDR3 plus reference TRBV7-9 and TRBJ1-4, the full variable domain is DTGVSQNPRHKITKRGQNVTFRCDPISEHNRLYWYRQTLGQGPEFLTYFQNEAQLEKSRLLSDRFSAERPKGSFSTLEIQRTEQGDSAMYLCASSFVSNEKLFFGSGTQLSVL.

The chain links TRBV7-2 to TRBJ2-5, with a weak D call TRBD1 (5 bases). Germline V gives CDR1 SGHTA, CDR2 FQGNSA. Trimming shortened V by 5 bases and J by 5 bases, and 18 bases separated the two germline ends. This CDR3 has 15 residues. The CDR3 DNA reads as TGTGCCAGCAGCCGTCAGGGCCTCTATGCGGAGACCCAGTACTTC. Translated: CASSRQGLYAETQYF.

The rearrangement joins TRBV19 to TRBJ2-5, with D possibly being TRBD1 (5 bases). Germline CDR1 LNHDA, CDR2 SQIVND (reference sequence). The CDR3 sequence is 14 residues long. Trimming took off 11 bases at V and 5 bases at J, with 21 bases between the two ends. CDR3 loop: CAGLRFGARETQYF. Here the CDR3 DNA reads TGTGCCGGTCTGCGCTTTGGGGCTCGGGAGACCCAGTACTTC.

The chain has TRBV11-2 and TRBJ1-5; D not resolved. This CDR3 region has 12 residues. Germline values: CDR1 SGHAT, CDR2 FQNNGV. Trimming left V 0 bases short and J 11 bases short, with 8 bases between. The CDR3 region has the DNA TGTGCCAGCAGCTTAGACCGCGGGGCCCAGCATTTT. As protein: CASSLDRGAQHF. Based on the CDR3 plus reference TRBV11-2 and TRBJ1-5, the full variable domain is EAGVAQSPRYKIIEKRQSVAFWCNPISGHATLYWYQQILGQGPKLLIQFQNNGVVDDSQLPKDRFSAERLKGVDSTLKIQPAKLEDSAVYLCASSLDRGAQHFGDGTRLSIL.

This sequence joins TRBV5-1 and TRBJ2-5; unclear D gene. V gave up 3 bases and J gave up 5 bases, with 17 bases separating them. Per germline, CDR1 SGHRS and CDR2 YFSETQ. This CDR3 region has 15 residues. Here the CDR3 DNA reads TGCGCCAGCAGCTCACAAAATTTGTTGTCGGAGACCCAGTACTTC. This translates into CASSSQNLLSETQYF.

CDR3 loop: CASGTTGVSYEQYF. The CDR3 DNA reads TGCGCCAGCGGTACGACAGGGGTGTCCTACGAGCAGTACTTC. The chain has TRBV10-1 and TRBJ2-7; 8 positions agree with TRBD1. Germline CDR1 and CDR2: WNHNN and SYGVQD (reference sequence). The V gene end was trimmed by 8 bases and the J gene end by 1 base; junction bases not matched to a gene: 7. This CDR3 spans 14 amino acids.